This is a list of T cell receptor beta chains from one sample in a study of OX40 agonist ivuxolimab in advanced cancers. Profiled with immunoSEQ multiplex PCR; TCRdb holds only in-frame clones, not every one. The sample consists of tens of thousands of clones, more than 75% of them appearing once. The material was CD4+ or CD8+ T cells sorted from blood, obtained in a trial of the OX40 agonist ivuxolimab. The receptors derive from an adult with an advanced solid tumor such as melanoma, head and neck, liver or kidney cancer. CDR3s include the opening cysteine and the closing phenylalanine or tryptophan. The D gene is left open where the match is weak. For some rows the clone size is stated as once, few or many, or as a class when expanded; others skip it.

>NA|TRBV5-1|NA|TRBJ2-3
TGCGCCAGCAGCTCGTTCACTCGTGCTAGCACAGATACGCAGTATTTT
CASSSFTRASTDTQYF
>NA|TRBV18|NA|TRBJ2-3
TGTGCCAGCTCACCATCGACAGATACGCAGTATTTT
CASSPSTDTQYF
>NA|TRBV5-4|NA|TRBJ2-5
TGTGCCAGCAGCCCCGGGAACGCGGGGACCCAGTACTTC
CASSPGNAGTQYF
>NA|TRBV5-1|NA|TRBJ1-3
TGCGCCAGCAGCTTGTCAGGGACACCCGTCTCTGGAAACACCATATATTTT
CASSLSGTPVSGNTIYF
>NA|TRBV4-2|TRBD1|TRBJ1-1
TGTGCCAGCAGCCCAGGGACAGCCCTGAGGGGGAACACTGAAGCTTTCTTT
CASSPGTALRGNTEAFF
>NA|TRBV18|TRBD1|TRBJ2-3
TGTGCCAGCTCACCTCGGGACAGAAGCACAGATACGCAGTATTTT
CASSPRDRSTDTQYF
>NA|TRBV15|NA|TRBJ1-2
TGTGCCACCAGCGTCCGGGGGGTGAACTATGGCTACACCTTC
CATSVRGVNYGYTF
>NA|TRBV9|NA|TRBJ1-1
TGTGCCAGCAGCGTAGCGGGGGGGGAGAGGGCTTTCTTT
CASSVAGGERAFF
>NA|TRBV7-2|NA|TRBJ2-7
TGTGCCAGCAGCTTAGCTGTGTTGGTCTACGAGCAGTACTTC
CASSLAVLVYEQYF
>NA|TRBV11-2|TRBD1|TRBJ2-7
TGTGCCAGCAGCTTACGTGACAGGGGACTCGAGCAGTACTTC
CASSLRDRGLEQYF
>NA|TRBV7-9|NA|TRBJ1-5
TGTGCCAGCAGCTTAGGGGTAGGACAGCTCCTGAATCAGCCCCAGCATTTT
CASSLGVGQLLNQPQHF
>NA|TRBV4-2|TRBD1|TRBJ1-1
TGTGCCAGCAGCCAAGACGCCGGGACAGTGAACACTGAAGCTTTCTTT
CASSQDAGTVNTEAFF
>NA|TRBV9|TRBD2|TRBJ2-1
TGTGCCAGCAGCGTAGATCCTAGCGGGACCTACAATGAGCAGTTCTTC
CASSVDPSGTYNEQFF
>once|TRBV6-5|NA|TRBJ1-3
TGTGCCAGCAGTTACAGTCAGTCACAGGGTCGGGACACCATATATTTT
CASSYSQSQGRDTIYF
>NA|TRBV29-1|NA|TRBJ1-5
TGCAGCGTTGAAGACGGAATCAATCAGCCCCAGCATTTT
CSVEDGINQPQHF
>NA|TRBV18|TRBD2|TRBJ2-7
TGTGCCAGCTCACCGGGGACTAGCGCCTACGAGCAGTACTTC
CASSPGTSAYEQYF
>NA|TRBV19|NA|TRBJ1-5
TGTGCCAGTAGGTCGGACCGCAACTGGCCCCAGCATTTT
CASRSDRNWPQHF
>NA|TRBV19|NA|TRBJ2-5
TGTGCCAGTAGTATTTCGGGGACGCATCGTATGGAGACCCAGTACTTC
CASSISGTHRMETQYF
>few|TRBV28|NA|TRBJ1-5
TGTGCCAGCAGTCGGGGCGGCTATAGCAATCAGCCCCAGCATTTT
CASSRGGYSNQPQHF
>once|TRBV18|NA|TRBJ2-7
TGTGCCAGCTCACCCGGGACATCTACCTACGAGCAGTACTTC
CASSPGTSTYEQYF
>NA|TRBV2|NA|TRBJ2-3
TGTGCCAGCAGTGTACAGGGAACTAGCACAGATACGCAGTATTTT
CASSVQGTSTDTQYF
>NA|TRBV7-2|TRBD1|TRBJ2-2
TGTGCCAGCAGATCGACAGGGATTAACACCGGGGAGCTGTTTTTT
CASRSTGINTGELFF
>NA|TRBV18|NA|TRBJ2-5
TGTGCCAGCCAGAACGGCCAGGGTGGTGAGACCCAGTACTTC
CASQNGQGGETQYF
>NA|TRBV7-2|NA|TRBJ1-4
TGTGCCAGCAGCTTAGAGGGGGAAAAACTGTTTTTT
CASSLEGEKLFF
>NA|TRBV2|NA|TRBJ2-7
TGTGCCAGCAGTGCACAGGGTTCTACCTACGAGCAGTACTTC
CASSAQGSTYEQYF
>NA|TRBV6-6|NA|TRBJ1-4
TGTGCCAGCAGCCTACAGGGAGGAAAACTGTTTTTT
CASSLQGGKLFF
>NA|TRBV6-4|TRBD1|TRBJ2-3
TGTGCCAGCAGTCGGGACAGGGACGCAGATACGCAGTATTTT
CASSRDRDADTQYF
>NA|TRBV7-3|NA|TRBJ2-3
TGTGCCAGCAGCTCTGGACCGTCCGGCGATACGCAGTATTTT
CASSSGPSGDTQYF
>NA|TRBV5-1|TRBD1|TRBJ1-6
TGCGCCAGCAGCCCGGGACAGTATAATTCACCCCTCCACTTT
CASSPGQYNSPLHF
>NA|TRBV5-6|TRBD2|TRBJ2-7
TGTGCCAGCAGCGTGGACCTAGCGGGGGCTTCCTACGAGCAGTACTTC
CASSVDLAGASYEQYF
>NA|TRBV11-2|TRBD1|TRBJ2-2
TGTGCCAGCAGCTTAGGCAGGGGGCCTCAAAGGAGGGAGCTGTTTTTT
CASSLGRGPQRRELFF
>NA|TRBV7-8|NA|TRBJ2-3
TGTGCCAGCAGCTTAAGTAGTAGTACAGATACGCAGTATTTT
CASSLSSSTDTQYF
>NA|TRBV27|NA|TRBJ1-4
TGTGCCAGCAGTCCACGGGTCCTGGGGAGTAGTGAAAAACTGTTTTTT
CASSPRVLGSSEKLFF
>NA|TRBV11-3|NA|TRBJ2-5
TGTGCCAGCAGCCCGGCAGGAGTAGAGACCCAGTACTTC
CASSPAGVETQYF
>NA|TRBV28|TRBD1|TRBJ2-7
TGTGCCAGCAGTTTAGCAGGGGGCCCTTACGAGCAGTACTTC
CASSLAGGPYEQYF
>NA|TRBV5-6|NA|TRBJ1-1
TGTGCCAGCAGCTTGTGGCAGGGGGAAGCTTTCTTT
CASSLWQGEAFF
>NA|TRBV5-3|NA|TRBJ2-7
TGTGCCAGTGAGAGGGGGGCTCTCTACGAGCAGTACTTC
CASERGALYEQYF
>NA|TRBV7-2|NA|TRBJ2-2
TGTGCCAGCAGGCCCTACACCGGGGAGCTGTTTTTT
CASRPYTGELFF
>NA|TRBV2|TRBD2|TRBJ2-3
TGTGCCAGCCGACGGGACTACACAGATACGCAGTATTTT
CASRRDYTDTQYF
>NA|TRBV6-5|NA|TRBJ2-2
TGTGCCAGCAGAGAGGACGGGTACACCGGGGAGCTGTTTTTT
CASREDGYTGELFF
>many|TRBV5-6|NA|TRBJ2-7
TGTGCCAGCAGCTTGGAGTCCTACGAGCAGTACTTC
CASSLESYEQYF
>NA|TRBV11-2|TRBD2|TRBJ2-7
TGTGCCAGCACCTTTCAGCGGGGGGGGCCCGGAGAGCAGTACTTC
CASTFQRGGPGEQYF
>NA|TRBV28|TRBD1|TRBJ2-3
TGTGCCAGCAGGGGACAGGGGAGAGGTACAGATACGCAGTATTTT
CASRGQGRGTDTQYF
>once|TRBV7-2|NA|TRBJ2-7
TGTGCCAGCAGCTCCATAACAGGGACCTACGAGCAGTACTTC
CASSSITGTYEQYF
>once|TRBV5-1|TRBD2|TRBJ2-1
TGCGCCAGCAGCTTAGGGCCGGAGACTAGCGGGAGCAATGAGCAGTTCTTC
CASSLGPETSGSNEQFF
>NA|TRBV6-5|TRBD1|TRBJ1-6
TGTGCCAGCAGTCAAGGACAGGGGTGGAATTCACCCCTCCACTTT
CASSQGQGWNSPLHF
>NA|TRBV15|TRBD1|TRBJ1-5
TGTGCCACCAGCAGGCCGGGACAGGGGTATCAGCCCCAGCATTTT
CATSRPGQGYQPQHF